These T cell receptor beta chains were read from a single sample in a study of T cell responses to AZD1222 COVID-19 vaccine. Here immunoSEQ multiplex PCR was the method, and the copy in TCRdb shows in-frame clones only, minus some. The data show 150,000 to 200,000 clones, over 80% seen once. The input for sequencing was peripheral blood, taken on day 0 of AZD1222 vaccination. The receptor set was obtained from an adult in good health. The CDR3 runs from the conserved cysteine through the conserved F or W. A D gene is named only where the DNA matches it firmly. Not every row has a clone size; where given, it reads once, few, many or a size class.

d_call: TRBD2; j_call: TRBJ2-7; v_call: TRBV14; clone_size: -; cdr3_nt: TGTGCCAGCAGCCGCGGGGGGCGGGGCGAGCAGTACTTC; cdr3_aa: CASSRGGRGEQYF
d_call: TRBD1; j_call: TRBJ1-1; v_call: TRBV11-1; clone_size: -; cdr3_nt: TGTGCCAGCAGCCCGCAGGGGGCGCAGGTGACTGAAGCTTTCTTT; cdr3_aa: CASSPQGAQVTEAFF
d_call: TRBD2; j_call: TRBJ2-7; v_call: TRBV2; clone_size: -; cdr3_nt: TGTGCCAGCAGAGGACTAGCGGGGGGACAGTCCTACGAGCAGTACTTC; cdr3_aa: CASRGLAGGQSYEQYF
d_call: -; j_call: TRBJ1-1; v_call: TRBV9; clone_size: -; cdr3_nt: TGTGCCAGCAGCGTCGGGGGCCCAGGGATGAACACTGAAGCTTTCTTT; cdr3_aa: CASSVGGPGMNTEAFF
d_call: TRBD1; j_call: TRBJ2-7; v_call: TRBV9; clone_size: -; cdr3_nt: TGTGCCAGCAGCGTAGTTGACAGGGGTATGGACGAGCAGTACTTC; cdr3_aa: CASSVVDRGMDEQYF
d_call: TRBD1; j_call: TRBJ1-2; v_call: TRBV27; clone_size: -; cdr3_nt: TGTGCCAGCAACTTTGACAGGGGAAGGCATGGCTACACCTTC; cdr3_aa: CASNFDRGRHGYTF
d_call: -; j_call: TRBJ2-7; v_call: TRBV12-3/TRBV12-4; clone_size: -; cdr3_nt: TGTGCCAGCAGCCCGGGTCCCTACGAGCAGTACTTC; cdr3_aa: CASSPGPYEQYF
d_call: -; j_call: TRBJ2-5; v_call: TRBV7-6; clone_size: -; cdr3_nt: TGTGCCAGCAGCTTAATTCTGGCAGCCCAAGAGACCCAGTACTTC; cdr3_aa: CASSLILAAQETQYF
d_call: -; j_call: TRBJ1-2; v_call: TRBV3-1/TRBV3-2; clone_size: -; cdr3_nt: TGTGCCAGCAGCCTGGGCTCGGGTGGCTACACCTTC; cdr3_aa: CASSLGSGGYTF
d_call: TRBD1; j_call: TRBJ1-5; v_call: TRBV7-2; clone_size: -; cdr3_nt: TGTGCCAGCAGCCCCGGGACAGGGGGCGGTAATCAGCCCCAGCATTTT; cdr3_aa: CASSPGTGGGNQPQHF
d_call: TRBD2; j_call: TRBJ2-1; v_call: TRBV6-2/TRBV6-3; clone_size: -; cdr3_nt: TGTGCCAGCAGTTACTCCGGGGGGACCTACAATGAGCAGTTCTTC; cdr3_aa: CASSYSGGTYNEQFF
d_call: -; j_call: TRBJ2-3; v_call: TRBV4-2; clone_size: -; cdr3_nt: TGTGCCAGCAGCCAAGATATCACGAGCACAGATACGCAGTATTTT; cdr3_aa: CASSQDITSTDTQYF
d_call: -; j_call: TRBJ1-4; v_call: TRBV4-1; clone_size: once; cdr3_nt: TGCGCCAGCAGCCAAGATTCTGTAGGGCTGGAAAAACTGTTTTTT; cdr3_aa: CASSQDSVGLEKLFF
d_call: -; j_call: TRBJ1-1; v_call: TRBV3-1/TRBV3-2; clone_size: -; cdr3_nt: TGTGCCAGCAGCCAAGTAGGGGGGAACACTGAAGCTTTCTTT; cdr3_aa: CASSQVGGNTEAFF
d_call: TRBD1; j_call: TRBJ1-2; v_call: TRBV7-9; clone_size: -; cdr3_nt: TGTGCCAGCAGCCCGGGACAGGGATTGGGCTATGGCTACACCTTC; cdr3_aa: CASSPGQGLGYGYTF
d_call: -; j_call: TRBJ1-4; v_call: TRBV5-1; clone_size: -; cdr3_nt: TGCGCCAGCAGCTTGGCCACAAAGGCCGGGACAGAAAAACTGTTTTTT; cdr3_aa: CASSLATKAGTEKLFF
d_call: -; j_call: TRBJ1-3; v_call: TRBV30; clone_size: -; cdr3_nt: TGTGCCTGGAGTGTGGGATCGGGAAACACCATATATTTT; cdr3_aa: CAWSVGSGNTIYF
d_call: TRBD1; j_call: TRBJ1-2; v_call: TRBV19; clone_size: once; cdr3_nt: TGTGCCAGTAGTATTGGGGCCCCGGGACAGACTTTCGCGGGAATGGGCTACACCTTC; cdr3_aa: CASSIGAPGQTFAGMGYTF
d_call: TRBD1; j_call: TRBJ1-1; v_call: TRBV30; clone_size: -; cdr3_nt: TGTGCCTGGAGCAGGGGGCCCAACACTGAAGCTTTCTTT; cdr3_aa: CAWSRGPNTEAFF
d_call: TRBD2; j_call: TRBJ2-1; v_call: TRBV18; clone_size: once; cdr3_nt: TGTGCCAGCTCAACTAGCGGGGGGTCTTACAATGAGCAGTTCTTC; cdr3_aa: CASSTSGGSYNEQFF
d_call: TRBD1; j_call: TRBJ2-7; v_call: TRBV19; clone_size: -; cdr3_nt: TGTGCCAGTAGCCCTTTGGACAGGGCCTACGAGCAGTACTTC; cdr3_aa: CASSPLDRAYEQYF
d_call: -; j_call: TRBJ1-1; v_call: TRBV19; clone_size: -; cdr3_nt: TGTGCCAGTAGTATAGAGGGGTACACTGAAGCTTTCTTT; cdr3_aa: CASSIEGYTEAFF
d_call: -; j_call: TRBJ1-1; v_call: TRBV3-1/TRBV3-2; clone_size: -; cdr3_nt: TGTGCCAGCAGCCTGCTAAAGGAGGCTGAAGCTTTCTTT; cdr3_aa: CASSLLKEAEAFF
d_call: TRBD1; j_call: TRBJ1-2; v_call: TRBV28; clone_size: -; cdr3_nt: TGTGCCAGCAGTTTCTCCGGACAGGGGCTTAACTATGGCTACACCTTC; cdr3_aa: CASSFSGQGLNYGYTF
d_call: -; j_call: TRBJ2-4; v_call: TRBV5-6; clone_size: -; cdr3_nt: TGTGCCAGCAGCTTGGGGTCCACCAAAAACATTCAGTACTTC; cdr3_aa: CASSLGSTKNIQYF
d_call: -; j_call: TRBJ1-5; v_call: TRBV6-2/TRBV6-3; clone_size: -; cdr3_nt: TGTGCCAGCAGTTACCAGGGTCATCAGCCCCAGCATTTT; cdr3_aa: CASSYQGHQPQHF
d_call: -; j_call: TRBJ2-2; v_call: TRBV2; clone_size: -; cdr3_nt: TGTGCCATCTTCGATGCGTGGACGAACACCGGGGAGCTGTTTTTT; cdr3_aa: CAIFDAWTNTGELFF
d_call: -; j_call: TRBJ2-2; v_call: TRBV19; clone_size: -; cdr3_nt: TGTGCCAGTAAGCAGCTTAACACCGGGGAGCTGTTTTTT; cdr3_aa: CASKQLNTGELFF
d_call: -; j_call: TRBJ1-1; v_call: TRBV10-1; clone_size: once; cdr3_nt: TGCGCCAGCAGTGGTGAGAGGAGCACTGAAGCTTTCTTT; cdr3_aa: CASSGERSTEAFF
d_call: TRBD1; j_call: TRBJ1-2; v_call: TRBV14; clone_size: few; cdr3_nt: TGTGCCAGCAGCCCGGGGACAGGCTATGGCTACACCTTC; cdr3_aa: CASSPGTGYGYTF
d_call: TRBD1; j_call: TRBJ2-1; v_call: TRBV5-8; clone_size: -; cdr3_nt: TGTGCCAGCAGCTTGGTAGGGACAGGGCAGGACAATGAGCAGTTCTTC; cdr3_aa: CASSLVGTGQDNEQFF
d_call: -; j_call: TRBJ1-2; v_call: TRBV6-5; clone_size: once; cdr3_nt: TGTGCCAGCAGTCAGGGGCTCCAAGGTGGCTACACCTTC; cdr3_aa: CASSQGLQGGYTF
d_call: TRBD1; j_call: TRBJ1-2; v_call: TRBV3-1/TRBV3-2; clone_size: -; cdr3_nt: TGTGCCAGCAGCCAAGAGGGCAGGGGGCTGAATGGCTACACCTTC; cdr3_aa: CASSQEGRGLNGYTF
d_call: -; j_call: TRBJ1-4; v_call: TRBV2; clone_size: -; cdr3_nt: TGTGCCAGCAACTGGGCCCTTTCCACTAATGAAAAACTGTTTTTT; cdr3_aa: CASNWALSTNEKLFF
d_call: -; j_call: TRBJ2-7; v_call: TRBV19; clone_size: few; cdr3_nt: TGTGCCAGTAGTACGATACAAGGGGGATCCGCCGAGCAGTACTTC; cdr3_aa: CASSTIQGGSAEQYF
d_call: TRBD2; j_call: TRBJ2-7; v_call: TRBV25-1; clone_size: -; cdr3_nt: TGTGCCAGCAAAAGGGCGGGGGGGCTATACTTC; cdr3_aa: CASKRAGGLYF
d_call: -; j_call: TRBJ2-3; v_call: TRBV27; clone_size: -; cdr3_nt: TGTGCCAGCAGTCCATCCCCACTTAACACAGATACGCAGTATTTT; cdr3_aa: CASSPSPLNTDTQYF
d_call: -; j_call: TRBJ1-5; v_call: TRBV3-1/TRBV3-2; clone_size: few; cdr3_nt: TGTGCCAGCAGCCAAACCCGGGGGAGGCCCCAGCATTTT; cdr3_aa: CASSQTRGRPQHF
d_call: -; j_call: TRBJ2-7; v_call: TRBV5-1; clone_size: medium-sized; cdr3_nt: TGCGCCAGCAGTTGGGACAAGATTTACGAGCAGTACTTC; cdr3_aa: CASSWDKIYEQYF
d_call: -; j_call: TRBJ1-5; v_call: TRBV10-3; clone_size: -; cdr3_nt: TGTGCCATCAGTGGAGGCGGGGATCAGCCCCAGCATTTT; cdr3_aa: CAISGGGDQPQHF
d_call: TRBD2; j_call: TRBJ2-5; v_call: TRBV5-1; clone_size: -; cdr3_nt: TGCGCCAGCAGCTTCACTAGCGGCCAAGAGACCCAGTACTTC; cdr3_aa: CASSFTSGQETQYF
d_call: -; j_call: TRBJ1-3; v_call: TRBV7-6; clone_size: -; cdr3_nt: TGTGCCAGCAGCGAAGGACAGAGCCGCTCTGGAAACACCATATATTTT; cdr3_aa: CASSEGQSRSGNTIYF
d_call: TRBD2; j_call: TRBJ2-1; v_call: TRBV2; clone_size: -; cdr3_nt: TGTGCCAGCAGTTCCGGGACTAGCGTGGGGAGCTCCTACAATGAGCAGTTCTTC; cdr3_aa: CASSSGTSVGSSYNEQFF
d_call: -; j_call: TRBJ1-1; v_call: TRBV6-5; clone_size: -; cdr3_nt: TGTGCCAGCAGTTACTCGCCGGACATACTGAACACTGAAGCTTTCTTT; cdr3_aa: CASSYSPDILNTEAFF
d_call: TRBD1; j_call: TRBJ2-3; v_call: TRBV24-1; clone_size: once; cdr3_nt: TGTGCCACCAGTGGCAGGGGGAGCCCAGATACGCAGTATTTT; cdr3_aa: CATSGRGSPDTQYF
d_call: -; j_call: TRBJ2-1; v_call: TRBV5-1; clone_size: few; cdr3_nt: TGCGCCAGCAGCTTGGGCCCGGCTCCCTCCTACAATGAGCAGTTCTTC; cdr3_aa: CASSLGPAPSYNEQFF
d_call: -; j_call: TRBJ2-3; v_call: TRBV5-1; clone_size: -; cdr3_nt: TGCGCCAGCAGCTTCGGGGATACGCAGTATTTT; cdr3_aa: CASSFGDTQYF
d_call: TRBD1; j_call: TRBJ1-2; v_call: TRBV4-2; clone_size: -; cdr3_nt: TGTGCCAGCAGCCAAGTCGGGACAGAAGCTAACTATGGCTACACCTTC; cdr3_aa: CASSQVGTEANYGYTF
d_call: TRBD1; j_call: TRBJ1-5; v_call: TRBV6-5; clone_size: few; cdr3_nt: TGTGCCAGCAGGACAGGGTTCGGGCAGCCCCAGCATTTT; cdr3_aa: CASRTGFGQPQHF
d_call: -; j_call: TRBJ1-5; v_call: TRBV7-2; clone_size: -; cdr3_nt: TGTGCCAGCAGCTTTAGCAATCAGCCCCAGCATTTT; cdr3_aa: CASSFSNQPQHF
d_call: -; j_call: TRBJ1-5; v_call: TRBV6-1; clone_size: -; cdr3_nt: TGTGCCAGCAGTGAACGCCAGGGGAATCAGCCCCAGCATTTT; cdr3_aa: CASSERQGNQPQHF
d_call: -; j_call: TRBJ1-1; v_call: TRBV4-3; clone_size: -; cdr3_nt: TGCGCCGGAGCAAGGGACCCAGGGAGCACTGAAGCTTTCTTT; cdr3_aa: CAGARDPGSTEAFF
d_call: -; j_call: TRBJ1-5; v_call: TRBV18; clone_size: -; cdr3_nt: TGTGCCAGCTCACCAGGGGGGGATCAGCCCCAGCATTTT; cdr3_aa: CASSPGGDQPQHF
d_call: -; j_call: TRBJ1-2; v_call: TRBV2; clone_size: -; cdr3_nt: TGTGCCAGCAGTGAAGGCGGAAACTATGGCTACACCTTC; cdr3_aa: CASSEGGNYGYTF